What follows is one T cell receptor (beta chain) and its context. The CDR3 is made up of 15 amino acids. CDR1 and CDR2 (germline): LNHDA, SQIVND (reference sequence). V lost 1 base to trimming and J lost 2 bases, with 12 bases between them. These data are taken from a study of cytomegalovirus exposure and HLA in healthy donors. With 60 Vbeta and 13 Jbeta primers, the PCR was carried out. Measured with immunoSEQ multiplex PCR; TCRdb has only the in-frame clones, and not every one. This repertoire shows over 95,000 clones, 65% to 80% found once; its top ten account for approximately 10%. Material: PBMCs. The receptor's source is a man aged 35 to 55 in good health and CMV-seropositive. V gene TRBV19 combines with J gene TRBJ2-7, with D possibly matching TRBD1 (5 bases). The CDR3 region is CASSIGQLGTYEQYF. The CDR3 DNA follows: TGTGCCAGTAGTATAGGACAGCTCGGAACCTACGAGCAGTACTTC.